The clone carrying this T cell receptor (beta chain) was seen once. The sample is drawn from a study of blood T cell repertoires in COVID-19. Profiling relied on immunoSEQ multiplex PCR, and the TCRdb table lists in-frame clones only, not all of them. The profile shows 31,000 or so clones, roughly nine tenths of them singletons. V lost 6 bases and J 0 bases, leaving 12 bases between the germline ends. This CDR3 has 15 amino acids. CDR1 MNHEY and CDR2 SVGAGI come from the germline V gene. The source material was peripheral blood. This TCR was recovered from a man at least 80 years old with acute or convalescent COVID-19. This chain uses TRBV6-5 with TRBJ2-1, with D possibly matching TRBD1 (6 bases). The CDR3 spells CASSQDRGSYNEQFF. CDR3 sequence (DNA): TGTGCCAGCAGCCAGGACAGAGGCTCCTACAATGAGCAGTTCTTC.